A selection of T cell receptor beta chains follows, all from one sample in a study of blood T cells in healthy people across ages. MiXCR, applied by TCRdb to the 5' RACE reads, yields one record per CDR3 protein. The repertoire includes about 780,000 distinct CDR3 sequences, about 26% of them detected once, and around 3% sits in the top ten. This sample was shared with a second study, whose subject was T cells of mothers and their children.

Sequencing input: blood. Source of these receptors: a boy younger than 18 in good health. The CDR3 runs from the conserved cysteine through the conserved F or W. Fields, in order: J gene, V gene, clone size, D gene, CDR3 DNA, CDR3 protein. A D gene is named only where the DNA matches it firmly. A clone size is listed for some rows: how often the clone was seen (once, few, many), or a class if it is expanded.

J: TRBJ2-5
V: TRBV6-1
size: .
D: .
DNA: TGTGCCAGCGAAGTGGTTCAAGAGACCCAGTACTTC
CDR3: CASEVVQETQYF

J: TRBJ2-3
V: TRBV7-8
size: few
D: TRBD2
DNA: TGTGCCAGCAGCTTAACAGAACTAGCGGGAACAGATACGCAGTATTTT
CDR3: CASSLTELAGTDTQYF

J: TRBJ1-2
V: TRBV6-1
size: .
D: .
DNA: TGTGCCAGCAGTGAATTGGGGGGCGGCTATGGCTACACCTTC
CDR3: CASSELGGGYGYTF

J: TRBJ2-5
V: TRBV15
size: .
D: TRBD1
DNA: TGTGCCGCTAGGGACAGGAACTCAGAGACCCAGTACTTC
CDR3: CAARDRNSETQYF

J: TRBJ1-2
V: TRBV29-1
size: few
D: .
DNA: TGCAGCGTTGAAGCCGCACAGGGAGGAGTAAATGGCTACACCTTC
CDR3: CSVEAAQGGVNGYTF

J: TRBJ1-4
V: TRBV5-4
size: .
D: TRBD1
DNA: TGTGCCAGCAGCGACCGGGACAGACCTGAAAAACTGTTTTTT
CDR3: CASSDRDRPEKLFF

J: TRBJ2-3
V: TRBV4-1
size: .
D: TRBD2
DNA: TGCGCCAGCAGCCTGTATTCTAGCGGGGGCACAGATACGCAGTATTTT
CDR3: CASSLYSSGGTDTQYF

J: TRBJ1-1
V: TRBV6-6
size: .
D: TRBD1
DNA: TGTGCCAGCAGAAACACAGGGGGCTGGAGTGAAGCTTTCTTT
CDR3: CASRNTGGWSEAFF

J: TRBJ2-5
V: TRBV6-6
size: .
D: .
DNA: TGTGCCAGCAATGACGGACTACAAGAGACCCAGTACTTC
CDR3: CASNDGLQETQYF

J: TRBJ1-1
V: TRBV12-3/TRBV12-4
size: few
D: TRBD1
DNA: TGTGCCAGCAGTTTAACTCGGGGACAGGGGTTGGAGAACACTGAAGCTTTCTTT
CDR3: CASSLTRGQGLENTEAFF

J: TRBJ2-2
V: TRBV7-3
size: .
D: .
DNA: TGTGCCAGCAGCTTAAACGGACAGAACACCGGGGAGCTGTTTTTT
CDR3: CASSLNGQNTGELFF

J: TRBJ2-7
V: TRBV6-1
size: few
D: .
DNA: TGTGCCTCCCAGGACACGGTTTTCACCGAGCAGTACTTC
CDR3: CASQDTVFTEQYF

J: TRBJ2-4
V: TRBV20-1
size: few
D: .
DNA: TGCAGTGCTCATCATCGGGGCCAGGCACAAAACATTCAGTACTTC
CDR3: CSAHHRGQAQNIQYF

J: TRBJ2-1
V: TRBV10-3
size: few
D: TRBD1
DNA: TGTGCCATCAGGAAACAGGGGGCTAATGAGCAGTTCTTC
CDR3: CAIRKQGANEQFF

J: TRBJ1-1
V: TRBV29-1
size: .
D: .
DNA: TGCAGCTTACATGGGACTGAAGCTTTCTTT
CDR3: CSLHGTEAFF

J: TRBJ2-3
V: TRBV12-3/TRBV12-4
size: few
D: .
DNA: TGTGCCAGCAGTCCCTGGGTTAGCGGGCAGTATTTT
CDR3: CASSPWVSGQYF

J: TRBJ1-2
V: TRBV9
size: .
D: TRBD1
DNA: TGTGCCAGCTGGGACAGGGGAGGCGGCTACACCTTC
CDR3: CASWDRGGGYTF

J: TRBJ2-7
V: TRBV20-1
size: .
D: .
DNA: TGCAGTGCTAGAGATAGGTACTACGAGCAGTACTTC
CDR3: CSARDRYYEQYF

J: TRBJ1-2
V: TRBV12-3/TRBV12-4
size: .
D: TRBD1
DNA: TGTGCCAGCAGCCCACCGGGACAGCCGGTAACGGATGGCTACACCTTC
CDR3: CASSPPGQPVTDGYTF

J: TRBJ2-3
V: TRBV3-1
size: few
D: TRBD2
DNA: TGTGCCAGCAGCCAACGTAGCGGGGGGGGAGATACGCAGTATTTT
CDR3: CASSQRSGGGDTQYF

J: TRBJ2-7
V: TRBV12-3/TRBV12-4
size: .
D: TRBD2
DNA: TGTGCTAGCACCTTGACTAGCGGGGGGGCCCACGAGCAGTACTTC
CDR3: CASTLTSGGAHEQYF

J: TRBJ1-2
V: TRBV29-1
size: few
D: .
DNA: TGCAGCGTCCCACAGACGAACTATGGCTACACCTTC
CDR3: CSVPQTNYGYTF

J: TRBJ2-1
V: TRBV3-1
size: .
D: TRBD1
DNA: TGTGCCAGCAGCCTTGGGACAGGGAACAATGAGCAGTTCTTC
CDR3: CASSLGTGNNEQFF

J: TRBJ1-1
V: TRBV21-1
size: few
D: .
DNA: TGTGCCAGCAGCAAAGTGGGGACAGGGGGGGACACTGAAGCTTTCTTT
CDR3: CASSKVGTGGDTEAFF

J: TRBJ2-7
V: TRBV20-1
size: few
D: TRBD1
DNA: TGCAGTGCTAGAGACCGTGTTCCTGACAGGGATCTCTACGAGCAGTACTTC
CDR3: CSARDRVPDRDLYEQYF

J: TRBJ1-5
V: TRBV12-3/TRBV12-4
size: few
D: TRBD1
DNA: TGTGCCAGCAGTTTAACCCACAGGGGGCTGGGGCAGCCCCAGCATTTT
CDR3: CASSLTHRGLGQPQHF

J: TRBJ2-3
V: TRBV5-4
size: .
D: .
DNA: TGTGCCAGCAGCCACGGGGGGCAGACTACAGATACGCAGTATTTT
CDR3: CASSHGGQTTDTQYF